This entry features one T cell receptor beta chain sequence. What it binds is not known. CDR3 length: 16 residues. Looked up from germline, CDR1 is SGHDT and CDR2 is YYEEEE. J lost 1 base, V lost 4 bases, and 8 bases had no gene match. This entry belongs to a study of response to subunit inactivated influenza vaccine. From the RT-PCR reads, TCRdb called clonotypes with MiXCR, one entry per CDR3 protein. This sample has 450,000 to 600,000 distinct CDR3 sequences, with less than 8% found just once. General study points: It was the authors' suggestion that each seasonal influenza vaccination recruits few new T cells.

V gene TRBV5-6 combines with J gene TRBJ2-3, with 8 bases matching TRBD2. The specimen comprised PBMCs from blood, sampled less than 30 months after vaccination. The TCR sequence derives from a man aged 45 to 70 who received an inactivated influenza vaccine. The CDR3: CASSPGRREGTDTQYF. The CDR3 DNA is TGTGCCAGCAGCCCCGGCCGGCGGGAGGGCACAGATACGCAGTATTTT.